Listed here are 12 T cell receptor beta chains from one sample, sequenced in a study of OX40 agonist ivuxolimab in advanced cancers. Receptor libraries were prepared by the immunoSEQ multiplex PCR assay. TCRdb took this table from immuneACCESS and kept in-frame rearrangements with V and J called. Such tables lack part of the clones; where checked against another copy, unresolved V genes explain under half of the gap, and the rest is unexplained. The table for this sample lists about 80,000 clones; 80% to 90% of them were counted only once. Roughly 0.25% of the sample comes from the top ten. The sample in question was CD4+ or CD8+ T cells sorted from blood, obtained in a trial of the OX40 agonist ivuxolimab. These receptors originate from an adult with an advanced solid tumor such as melanoma, head and neck, liver or kidney cancer.

This chain links TRBV2 with TRBJ1-2, with 10 bases lining up with TRBD1. V lost 6 bases to trimming and J lost 3 bases; unmatched junction nucleotides: 1. This CDR3 contains 13 residues. Germline assignment: CDR1 SNHLY and CDR2 FYNNEI. Here the CDR3 reads CASRGQGYYGYTF. The CDR3 bases are TGTGCCAGCAGGGGACAGGGGTACTATGGCTACACCTTC.

The chain links TRBV15 to TRBJ2-5; D might be TRBD1 (6 bases). Germline lookup yields CDR1 LNHNV and CDR2 YYDKDF (reference sequence). V lost 0 bases and J lost 5, with 16 bases in between. The CDR3 runs 16 residues. The CDR3 DNA reads TGTGCCACCAGCAGAGATCGGATACAGGGAGTCGAGACCCAGTACTTC. As protein: CATSRDRIQGVETQYF.

The genes are TRBV11-2 and TRBJ2-2; D gene ambiguous. This CDR3 has 15 residues. Per germline, CDR1 SGHAT and CDR2 FQNNGV. V was shortened by 0 bases and J by 6 bases, with 11 bases between the two germline ends. This CDR3 reads CASSLDLELPGELFF. The CDR3 DNA reads TGTGCCAGCAGCTTAGATCTCGAGCTACCCGGGGAGCTGTTTTTT.

The chain recombines TRBV5-1 with TRBJ2-1; TRBD2 aligns across 10 bases. V dropped 7 bases and J dropped 8; count of bases not matched to a gene: 9. The length of the CDR3 is 14 residues. CDR1 and CDR2 from the germline V gene are SGHRS and YFSETQ. The CDR3 loop reads CASSWASGSDEQFF. DNA of the CDR3: TGCGCCAGCTCTTGGGCTAGCGGGAGCGATGAGCAGTTCTTC.

The J gene is TRBJ1-2, the V gene TRBV5-5, with D uncertain. This CDR3 has 12 residues. Trimming removed 4 bases from V and 3 bases from J, with 7 bases in between. Germline CDR1 is SGHKS and CDR2 is YYEKEE (reference sequence). Here the CDR3 DNA reads TGTGCCAGCAGCCTCACAGACTATGGCTACACCTTC. Amino acids: CASSLTDYGYTF.

This clone has a handful of counts. V gene TRBV28 combines with J gene TRBJ2-7; D is unresolved. Germline loops: CDR1 MDHEN, CDR2 SYDVKM. CDR3 length: 14 residues. V was cut by 6 bases and J by 4 bases, with 16 bases left in between. Here the CDR3 reads CASSGPMKVYEQYF. The CDR3 DNA reads TGTGCCAGCAGCGGTCCCATGAAAGTTTACGAGCAGTACTTC.

This clone turned up a few times. This sequence joins TRBV9 and TRBJ2-3, with D maybe TRBD2 (6 bases). CDR1 and CDR2 from the germline V gene are SGDLS and YYNGEE. CDR3 length: 15 amino acids. Trimming pared 0 bases from V and 1 base from J, leaving 9 bases between. Written as DNA, the CDR3 is TGTGCCAGCAGCGTAGGTTTAGCGGGCACAGATACGCAGTATTTT. It is translated as CASSVGLAGTDTQYF.

This chain uses TRBV7-2 with TRBJ2-2, with 11 bases fitting TRBD2. Germline lookup yields CDR1 SGHTA and CDR2 FQGNSA. V lost 6 bases to trimming and J lost 6 bases; unmatched junction nucleotides: 3. The CDR3 spans 14 residues. The CDR3 sequence is CASRPGLAAGELFF. For the CDR3, the DNA is TGTGCCAGCAGACCGGGACTAGCGGCCGGGGAGCTGTTTTTT. Drawing the rest from reference TRBV7-2 and TRBJ2-2, the complete variable domain is GAGVSQSPSNKVTEKGKDVELRCDPISGHTALYWYRQSLGQGLEFLIYFQGNSAPDKSGLPSDRFSAERTGGSVSTLTIQRTQQEDSAVYLCASRPGLAAGELFFGEGSRLTVL.

The genes are TRBV5-1 and TRBJ1-5, with D possibly TRBD1 on 6 matching bases. This CDR3 spans 16 amino acids. V was cut by 0 bases and J by 1 base, with 11 bases left in between. Per germline, CDR1 SGHRS and CDR2 YFSETQ. The CDR3, as DNA: TGCGCCAGCAGCTTGGAGGGGGTCCAGAGCAATCAGCCCCAGCATTTT. Its translation is CASSLEGVQSNQPQHF.

The J gene is TRBJ1-1, the V gene TRBV7-2; D is uncertain. Germline-derived CDR1 and CDR2 are SGHTA and FQGNSA. Trimming removed 6 bases at V and 0 bases at J, with 11 bases between. The CDR3 spans 14 residues. The DNA of the CDR3 is TGTGCCAGCAGTCACATATACGTGAACACTGAAGCTTTCTTT. Translating it yields CASSHIYVNTEAFF.

The J gene is TRBJ2-1, the V gene TRBV27; no clear D. The germline V gene has CDR1 MNHEY and CDR2 SMNVEV (reference sequence). V lost 8 bases to trimming and J lost 5 bases, with 13 bases between them. This CDR3 is built from 13 residues. The CDR3 coding sequence is TGTGCCAGCGGTAGACTGGGGAACAATGAGCAGTTCTTC. Protein: CASGRLGNNEQFF.

This clone was detected once. J is TRBJ2-7 and V is TRBV7-9, with D unclear. V lost 2 bases, J lost 10 bases, and 9 bases lay in between. The CDR3 runs to 11 residues. Per germline, CDR1 SEHNR and CDR2 FQNEAQ (reference sequence). The CDR3 coding sequence is TGTGCCAGCAGCTTACTCTGGGAACAGTACTTC. It encodes CASSLLWEQYF.